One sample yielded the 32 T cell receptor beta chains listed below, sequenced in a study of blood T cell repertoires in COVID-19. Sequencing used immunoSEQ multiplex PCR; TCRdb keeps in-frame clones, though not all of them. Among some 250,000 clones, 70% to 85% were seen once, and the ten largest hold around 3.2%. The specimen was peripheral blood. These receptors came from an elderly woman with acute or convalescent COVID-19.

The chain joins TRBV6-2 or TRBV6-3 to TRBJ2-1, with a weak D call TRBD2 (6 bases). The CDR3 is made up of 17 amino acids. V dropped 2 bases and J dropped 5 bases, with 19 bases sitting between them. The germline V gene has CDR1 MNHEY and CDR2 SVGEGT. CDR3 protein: CASSYLVLRDSDNEQFF. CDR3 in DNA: TGTGCCAGCAGTTACCTCGTGCTCCGGGACTCAGACAATGAGCAGTTCTTC.

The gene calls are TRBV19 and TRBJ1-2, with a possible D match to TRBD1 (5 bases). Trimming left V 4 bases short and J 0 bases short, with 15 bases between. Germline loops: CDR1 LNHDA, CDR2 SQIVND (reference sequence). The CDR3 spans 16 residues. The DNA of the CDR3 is TGTGCCAGTAGTAGCTTGGGACTCACAGCTAACTATGGCTACACCTTC. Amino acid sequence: CASSSLGLTANYGYTF.

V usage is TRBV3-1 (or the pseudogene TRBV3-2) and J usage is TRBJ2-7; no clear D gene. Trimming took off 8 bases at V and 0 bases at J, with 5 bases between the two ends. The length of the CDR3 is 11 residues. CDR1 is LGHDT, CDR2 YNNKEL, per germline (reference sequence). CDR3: CASVGSYEQYF. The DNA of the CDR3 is TGTGCCAGCGTCGGCTCCTACGAGCAGTACTTC.

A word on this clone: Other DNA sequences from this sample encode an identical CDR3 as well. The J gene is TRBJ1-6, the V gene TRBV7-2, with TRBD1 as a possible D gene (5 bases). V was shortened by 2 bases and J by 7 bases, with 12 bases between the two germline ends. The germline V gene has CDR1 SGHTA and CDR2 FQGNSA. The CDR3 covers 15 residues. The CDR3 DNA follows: TGTGCCAGCAGCTTACAGGGAGGGCCAAATTCACCCCTCCACTTT. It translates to CASSLQGGPNSPLHF.

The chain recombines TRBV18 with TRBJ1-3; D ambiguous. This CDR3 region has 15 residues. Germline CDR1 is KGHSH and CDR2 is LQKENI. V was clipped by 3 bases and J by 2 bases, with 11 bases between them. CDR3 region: CASSPNGIAGNTIYF. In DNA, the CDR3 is TGTGCCAGCTCACCGAACGGGATAGCTGGAAACACCATATATTTT.

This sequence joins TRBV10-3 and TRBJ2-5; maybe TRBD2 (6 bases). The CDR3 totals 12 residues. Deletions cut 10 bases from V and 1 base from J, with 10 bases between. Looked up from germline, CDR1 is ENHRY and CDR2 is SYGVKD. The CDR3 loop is CATRGSQETQYF. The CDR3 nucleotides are TGTGCCACTCGGGGGAGCCAAGAGACCCAGTACTTC.

CDR3 sequence (DNA): TGTGCCAGCAGCCAAGAGACTAGCGACACCTACGAGCAGTACTTC. It encodes CASSQETSDTYEQYF. This rearrangement joins TRBV4-2 to TRBJ2-7, with TRBD2 matching 8 bases. The CDR3 loop spans 15 amino acids. The V segment lost 0 bases and the J segment 2 bases; nucleotides outside the gene matches: 3. CDR1 is LGHNA and CDR2 is YNFKEQ in the germline V gene.

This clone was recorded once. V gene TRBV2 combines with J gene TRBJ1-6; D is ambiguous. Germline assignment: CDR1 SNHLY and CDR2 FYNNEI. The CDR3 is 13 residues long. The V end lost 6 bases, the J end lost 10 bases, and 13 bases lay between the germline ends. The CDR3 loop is CASRRDDVSPLHF. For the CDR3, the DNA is TGTGCCAGCAGGAGGGATGATGTCTCACCCCTCCACTTT.

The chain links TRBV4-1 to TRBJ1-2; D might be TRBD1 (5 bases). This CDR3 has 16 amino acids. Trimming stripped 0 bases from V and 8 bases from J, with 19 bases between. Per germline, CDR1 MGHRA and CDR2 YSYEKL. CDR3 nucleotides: TGCGCCAGCAGCCAAGAGGTCCCCCGTCTTCAGGGAGGCTACACCTTC. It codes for CASSQEVPRLQGGYTF.

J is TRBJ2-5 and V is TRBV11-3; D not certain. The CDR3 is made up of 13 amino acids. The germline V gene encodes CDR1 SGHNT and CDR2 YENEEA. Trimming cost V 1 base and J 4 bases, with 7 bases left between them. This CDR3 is CASSLARSETQYF. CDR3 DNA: TGTGCCAGCAGCTTAGCTAGGTCAGAGACCCAGTACTTC.

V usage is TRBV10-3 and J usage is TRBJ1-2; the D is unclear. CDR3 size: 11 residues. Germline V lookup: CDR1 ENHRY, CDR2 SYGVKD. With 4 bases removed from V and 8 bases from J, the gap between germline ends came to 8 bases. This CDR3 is CAISVGRGYTF. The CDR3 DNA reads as TGTGCCATCAGTGTTGGCAGGGGCTACACCTTC.

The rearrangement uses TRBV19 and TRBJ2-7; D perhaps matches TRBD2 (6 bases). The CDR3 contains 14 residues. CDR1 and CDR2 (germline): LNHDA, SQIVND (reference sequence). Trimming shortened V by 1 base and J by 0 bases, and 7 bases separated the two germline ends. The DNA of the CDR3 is TGTGCCAGTAGTATAGGGGAGGCCTCCTACGAGCAGTACTTC. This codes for CASSIGEASYEQYF. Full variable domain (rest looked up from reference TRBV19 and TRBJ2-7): DGGITQSPKYLFRKEGQNVTLSCEQNLNHDAMYWYRQDPGQGLRLIYYSQIVNDFQKGDIAEGYSVSREKKESFPLTVTSAQKNPTAFYLCASSIGEASYEQYFGPGTRLTVT.

The CDR3 region has the DNA TGTGCCAGCAGCCCGCCGGGATCTTCCACTGAAGCTTTCTTT. This encodes CASSPPGSSTEAFF. The chain has TRBV11-1 and TRBJ1-1; no clear D. CDR1 and CDR2 from the germline V gene are SGHAT and FQDESV (reference sequence). The CDR3 sequence is 14 residues long. V dropped 5 bases and J dropped 4 bases, with 14 bases sitting between them.

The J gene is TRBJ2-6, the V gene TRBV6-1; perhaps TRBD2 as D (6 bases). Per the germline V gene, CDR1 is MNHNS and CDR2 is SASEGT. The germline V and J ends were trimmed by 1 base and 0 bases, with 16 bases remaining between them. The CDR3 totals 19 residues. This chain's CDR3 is CASSEEAPGRSSGANVLTF. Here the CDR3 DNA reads TGTGCCAGCAGTGAAGAGGCCCCGGGGAGGTCCTCTGGGGCCAACGTCCTGACTTTC.

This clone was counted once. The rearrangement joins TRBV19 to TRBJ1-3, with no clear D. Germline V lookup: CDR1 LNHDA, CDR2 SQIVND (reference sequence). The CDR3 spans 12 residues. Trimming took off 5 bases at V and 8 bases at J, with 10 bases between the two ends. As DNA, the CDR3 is TGTGCCAGTAGTGTCAACGGGGACACCATATATTTT. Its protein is CASSVNGDTIYF.

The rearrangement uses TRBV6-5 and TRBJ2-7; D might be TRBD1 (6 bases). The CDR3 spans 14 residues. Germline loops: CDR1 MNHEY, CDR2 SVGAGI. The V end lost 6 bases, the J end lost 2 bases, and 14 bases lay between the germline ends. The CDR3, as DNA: TGTGCCAGCAGCCTTGGTCGACAGGCCTACGAGCAGTACTTC. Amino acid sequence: CASSLGRQAYEQYF.

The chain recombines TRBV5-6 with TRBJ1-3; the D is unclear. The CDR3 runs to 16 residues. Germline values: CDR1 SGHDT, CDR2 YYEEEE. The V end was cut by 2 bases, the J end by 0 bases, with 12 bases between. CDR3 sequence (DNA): TGTGCCAGCAGCTTACGGGGTATTAGCTCTGGAAACACCATATATTTT. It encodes CASSLRGISSGNTIYF.

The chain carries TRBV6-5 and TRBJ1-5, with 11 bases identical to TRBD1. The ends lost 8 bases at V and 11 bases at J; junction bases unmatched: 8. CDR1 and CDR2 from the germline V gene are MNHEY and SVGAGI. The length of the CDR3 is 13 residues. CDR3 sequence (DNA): TGTGCCAGCGGGGACAGGGGGAATAGTGCCCAGCATTTT. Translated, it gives CASGDRGNSAQHF.

The CDR3 spells CASRLSGGNTDTQYF. DNA of the CDR3: TGTGCCAGCAGGCTATCCGGGGGGAACACAGATACGCAGTATTTT. The chain combines TRBV27 with TRBJ2-3; 7 positions agree with TRBD2. This CDR3 spans 15 amino acids. Germline assignment: CDR1 MNHEY and CDR2 SMNVEV (reference sequence). The trim removed 6 bases at V and 2 bases at J, leaving 8 bases unmatched.

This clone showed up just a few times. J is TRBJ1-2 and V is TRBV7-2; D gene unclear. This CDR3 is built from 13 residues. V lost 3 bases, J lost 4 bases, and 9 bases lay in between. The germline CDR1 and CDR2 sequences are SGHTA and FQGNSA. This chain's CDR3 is CASSFTGVYGYTF. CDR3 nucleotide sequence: TGTGCCAGCAGCTTTACTGGAGTCTATGGCTACACCTTC.

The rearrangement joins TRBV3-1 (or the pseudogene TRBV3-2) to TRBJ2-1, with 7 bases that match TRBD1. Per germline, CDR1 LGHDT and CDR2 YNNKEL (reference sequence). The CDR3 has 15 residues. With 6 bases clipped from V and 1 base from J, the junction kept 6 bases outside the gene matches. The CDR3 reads CASRKGAGSYNEQFF. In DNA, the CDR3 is TGTGCCAGCAGAAAGGGGGCTGGTTCCTACAATGAGCAGTTCTTC.

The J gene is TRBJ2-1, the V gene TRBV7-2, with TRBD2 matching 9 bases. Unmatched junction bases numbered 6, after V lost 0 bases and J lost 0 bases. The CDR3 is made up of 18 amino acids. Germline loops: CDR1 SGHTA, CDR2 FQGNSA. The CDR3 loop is CASSLARTSDSSYNEQFF. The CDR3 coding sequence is TGTGCCAGCAGCTTAGCCCGGACTAGCGATTCCTCCTACAATGAGCAGTTCTTC.

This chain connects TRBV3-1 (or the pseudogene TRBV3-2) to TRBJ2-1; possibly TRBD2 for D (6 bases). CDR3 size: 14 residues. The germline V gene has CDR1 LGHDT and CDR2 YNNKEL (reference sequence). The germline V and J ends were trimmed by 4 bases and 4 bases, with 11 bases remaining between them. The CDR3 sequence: CASSLAGTYNEQFF. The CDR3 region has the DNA TGTGCCAGCAGCCTCGCCGGGACTTACAATGAGCAGTTCTTC.

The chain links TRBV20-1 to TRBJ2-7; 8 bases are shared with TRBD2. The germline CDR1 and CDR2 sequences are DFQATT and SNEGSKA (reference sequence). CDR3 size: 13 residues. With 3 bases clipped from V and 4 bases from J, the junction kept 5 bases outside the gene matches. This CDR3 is CSASRGGLYEQYF. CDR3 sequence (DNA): TGCAGTGCTAGTCGGGGGGGCTTGTACGAGCAGTACTTC.

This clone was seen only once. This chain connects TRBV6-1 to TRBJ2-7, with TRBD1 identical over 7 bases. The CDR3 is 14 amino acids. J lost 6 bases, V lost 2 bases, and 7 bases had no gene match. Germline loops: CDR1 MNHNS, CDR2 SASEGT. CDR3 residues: CASSELGGLGEQYF. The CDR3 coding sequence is TGTGCCAGCAGTGAACTAGGGGGCCTCGGCGAGCAGTACTTC.

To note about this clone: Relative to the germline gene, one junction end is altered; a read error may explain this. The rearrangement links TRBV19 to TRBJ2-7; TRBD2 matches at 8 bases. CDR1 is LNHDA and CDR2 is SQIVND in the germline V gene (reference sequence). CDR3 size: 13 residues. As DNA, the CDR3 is TGTGCCAGCAGTAGCGGGAACCCCTACGAGCAGTACTTC. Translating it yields CASSSGNPYEQYF.

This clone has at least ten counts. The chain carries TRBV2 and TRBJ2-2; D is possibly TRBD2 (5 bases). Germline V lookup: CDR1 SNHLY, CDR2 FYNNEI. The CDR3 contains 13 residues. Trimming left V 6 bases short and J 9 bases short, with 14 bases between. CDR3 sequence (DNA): TGTGCCAGCAGGGTGAGGGTTACCAGGGAGCTGTTTTTT. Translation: CASRVRVTRELFF. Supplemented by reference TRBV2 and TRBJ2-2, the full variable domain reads EPEVTQTPSHQVTQMGQEVILRCVPISNHLYFYWYRQILGQKVEFLVSFYNNEISEKSEIFDDQFSVERPDGSNFTLKIRSTKLEDSAMYFCASRVRVTRELFFGEGSRLTVL.

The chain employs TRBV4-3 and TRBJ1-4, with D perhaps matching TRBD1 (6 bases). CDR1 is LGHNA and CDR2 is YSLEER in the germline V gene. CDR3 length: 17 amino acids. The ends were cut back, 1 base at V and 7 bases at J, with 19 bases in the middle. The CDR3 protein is CASSQVSAGANGEKLFF. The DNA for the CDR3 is TGCGCCAGCAGCCAAGTTTCAGCAGGGGCAAACGGTGAAAAACTGTTTTTT.

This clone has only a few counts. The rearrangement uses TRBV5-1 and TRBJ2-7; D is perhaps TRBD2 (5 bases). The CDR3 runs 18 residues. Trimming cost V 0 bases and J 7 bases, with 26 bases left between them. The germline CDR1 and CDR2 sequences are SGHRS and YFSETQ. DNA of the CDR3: TGCGCCAGCAGCTTGGCCCAAGGCCTTAACTTGTCACCGGGGGAGCAGTACTTC. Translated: CASSLAQGLNLSPGEQYF.

This chain's CDR3 is CASSQQGADEQFF. The CDR3 nucleotides are TGTGCCAGCAGCCAACAGGGGGCTGATGAGCAGTTCTTC. V usage is TRBV3-1 (or the pseudogene TRBV3-2) and J usage is TRBJ2-1; 8 nucleotides match TRBD1. Germline V CDR1 and CDR2: LGHDT, YNNKEL (reference sequence). The V gene end was trimmed by 2 bases and the J gene end by 8 bases; junction bases not matched to a gene: 2. This CDR3 is built from 13 residues.

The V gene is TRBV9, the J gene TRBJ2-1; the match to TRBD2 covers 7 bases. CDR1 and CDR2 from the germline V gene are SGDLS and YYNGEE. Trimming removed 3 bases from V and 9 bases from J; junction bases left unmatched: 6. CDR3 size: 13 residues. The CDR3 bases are TGTGCCAGCAGCGCCGGGGGGTGGGCTGAGCAGTTCTTC. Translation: CASSAGGWAEQFF. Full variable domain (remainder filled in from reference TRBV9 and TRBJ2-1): DSGVTQTPKHLITATGQRVTLRCSPRSGDLSVYWYQQSLDQGLQFLIQYYNGEERAKGNILERFSAQQFPDLHSELNLSSLELGDSALYFCASSAGGWAEQFFGPGTRLTVL.

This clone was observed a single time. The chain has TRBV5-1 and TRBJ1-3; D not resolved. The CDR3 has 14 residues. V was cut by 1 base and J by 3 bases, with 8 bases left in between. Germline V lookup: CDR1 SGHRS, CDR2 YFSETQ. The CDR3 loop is CASSLSGYGNTIYF. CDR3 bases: TGCGCCAGCAGCTTGAGCGGGTATGGAAACACCATATATTTT. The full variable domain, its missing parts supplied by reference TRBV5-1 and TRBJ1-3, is KAGVTQTPRYLIKTRGQQVTLSCSPISGHRSVSWYQQTPGQGLQFLFEYFSETQRNKGNFPGRFSGRQFSNSRSEMNVSTLELGDSALYLCASSLSGYGNTIYFGEGSWLTVV.